The 15 T cell receptor beta chains presented below share a single source sample, sequenced in a study of cytomegalovirus exposure and HLA in healthy donors. Primers: 60 Vbeta forward and 13 Jbeta reverse. Repertoires were generated with immunoSEQ multiplex PCR, while TCRdb's copy carries only in-frame clones and drops some. Of about 170,000 clones in the sample, about 81% were seen once. The sample taken for sequencing was PBMCs. The receptors were sampled from a woman aged 18-29 years in good health and CMV-seronegative.

This clone occurred a few times. CDR3 DNA: TGTGCCAGTAGTATACTGGCTTTTAGCAATCAGCCCCAGCATTTT. Translated, it gives CASSILAFSNQPQHF. The genes are TRBV19 and TRBJ1-5; D call uncertain. The CDR3 consists of 15 residues. Germline CDR1 and CDR2: LNHDA and SQIVND (reference sequence). Trimming removed 2 bases at V and 0 bases at J, with 8 bases between. The variable domain in full, with the rest retrieved from reference TRBV19 and TRBJ1-5, is DGGITQSPKYLFRKEGQNVTLSCEQNLNHDAMYWYRQDPGQGLRLIYYSQIVNDFQKGDIAEGYSVSREKKESFPLTVTSAQKNPTAFYLCASSILAFSNQPQHFGDGTRLSIL.

The rearrangement links TRBV29-1 to TRBJ2-3; 8 nucleotides align to TRBD2. V lost 6 bases, J lost 5 bases, and 16 bases stayed unmatched. Germline values: CDR1 SQVTM, CDR2 ANQGSEA. The CDR3 covers 16 residues. The CDR3 sequence is CSVSTDGTRRRDTQYF. CDR3 DNA: TGCAGCGTATCAACCGACGGGACTAGGCGACGAGATACGCAGTATTTT.

This chain links TRBV5-1 with TRBJ2-1, with TRBD1 matching over 8 bases. Looked up from germline, CDR1 is SGHRS and CDR2 is YFSETQ. J was trimmed by 5 bases and V by 4 bases; bases with no gene match: 5. The CDR3 is 14 residues long. The CDR3 protein is CASSTRTGHNEQFF. As DNA, the CDR3 is TGCGCCAGCAGCACCCGGACAGGGCACAATGAGCAGTTCTTC. Supplemented by reference TRBV5-1 and TRBJ2-1, the full variable domain reads KAGVTQTPRYLIKTRGQQVTLSCSPISGHRSVSWYQQTPGQGLQFLFEYFSETQRNKGNFPGRFSGRQFSNSRSEMNVSTLELGDSALYLCASSTRTGHNEQFFGPGTRLTVL.

The chain has TRBV2 and TRBJ2-5, with D unresolved. V lost 3 bases, J lost 2 bases, and 10 bases lay in between. CDR1 SNHLY and CDR2 FYNNEI come from the germline V gene. The CDR3 runs 14 residues. The CDR3 spells CASSDVGRQETQYF. The CDR3 nucleotides are TGTGCCAGCAGTGACGTGGGCAGACAAGAGACCCAGTACTTC. The entire variable domain, with the rest obtained from reference TRBV2 and TRBJ2-5, is as follows: EPEVTQTPSHQVTQMGQEVILRCVPISNHLYFYWYRQILGQKVEFLVSFYNNEISEKSEIFDDQFSVERPDGSNFTLKIRSTKLEDSAMYFCASSDVGRQETQYFGPGTRLLVL.

CDR3 residues: CASSTLTGGYGYTF. CDR3 coding DNA: TGTGCCAGTAGTACCCTGACAGGGGGCTATGGCTACACCTTC. V gene TRBV19 combines with J gene TRBJ1-2; 9 bases map to TRBD1. The ends lost 4 bases at V and 4 bases at J; junction bases unmatched: 4. Looked up from germline, CDR1 is LNHDA and CDR2 is SQIVND (reference sequence). This CDR3 has 14 amino acids.

The chain employs TRBV2 and TRBJ2-7, with a possible D match to TRBD2 (7 bases). The V gene's germline CDR1 is SNHLY and CDR2 FYNNEI. The CDR3 covers 13 residues. Trimming stripped 8 bases from V and 7 bases from J, with 18 bases between. The CDR3 spells CASGRALRGEQYF. The CDR3 nucleotides read TGTGCCAGCGGGAGGGCTCTCAGGGGAGAGCAGTACTTC.

V usage is TRBV6-6 and J usage is TRBJ1-5; maybe TRBD1 (6 bases). Trimming removed 0 bases from V and 3 bases from J, with 9 bases in between. Germline loops: CDR1 MNHNY, CDR2 SVGAGI (reference sequence). CDR3 length equals 15 residues. The CDR3 loop is CASSYSSGHNQPQHF. CDR3 sequence (DNA): TGTGCCAGCAGTTACTCTTCGGGACACAATCAGCCCCAGCATTTT.

The V and J genes are TRBV9 and TRBJ2-1; TRBD2 matches 12 bases. J was trimmed by 8 bases and V by 3 bases; bases with no gene match: 6. The V gene's germline CDR1 is SGDLS and CDR2 YYNGEE. This CDR3 is built from 15 residues. In DNA, the CDR3 is TGTGCCAGCAGCGGACTAGCGGGAGTCCAACATGAGCAGTTCTTC. Encoded protein: CASSGLAGVQHEQFF.

The chain combines TRBV27 with TRBJ1-1, with a weak D call TRBD1 (6 bases). The germline gives CDR1 MNHEY, CDR2 SMNVEV (reference sequence). The CDR3 length is 15 residues. V was pared by 10 bases and J by 4 bases, with 22 bases between. CDR3 sequence (DNA): TGTGCCACCACCACCATGACAGGAGACTTCACTGAAGCTTTCTTT. Encoded protein: CATTTMTGDFTEAFF.

The genes are TRBV28 and TRBJ2-1, with no clear D. The CDR3 contains 14 residues. The V and J ends lost 3 bases and 8 bases respectively, with 14 bases between them. The germline CDR1 and CDR2 sequences are MDHEN and SYDVKM. The CDR3 reads CASSFASPIHEQFF. As DNA, the CDR3 is TGTGCCAGCAGTTTTGCTAGTCCCATTCATGAGCAGTTCTTC.

Note on this clone: Other DNA sequences in this sample translate to the same CDR3. The V gene is TRBV19, the J gene TRBJ1-3; 7 bases map to TRBD1. The CDR3 runs to 14 residues. V was pared by 8 bases and J by 0 bases, with 4 bases of the junction left unmatched. Germline assignment: CDR1 LNHDA and CDR2 SQIVND (reference sequence). This CDR3 is CASRQGASGNTIYF. For the CDR3, the DNA is TGTGCCAGTCGACAGGGCGCCTCTGGAAACACCATATATTTT.

This chain uses TRBV27 with TRBJ2-7; TRBD2 matches 10 bases. The length of the CDR3 is 15 residues. V lost 6 bases and J lost 3; bases outside the gene matches: 8. Germline values: CDR1 MNHEY, CDR2 SMNVEV (reference sequence). CDR3 bases: TGTGCCAGCAGATTAGCGGGAGGATCCTTCTACGAGCAGTACTTC. Protein: CASRLAGGSFYEQYF.

The V and J genes are TRBV28 and TRBJ1-2; D unclear. The CDR3 runs to 14 residues. Between the trimmed V and J ends, which lost 2 bases and 4 bases, there was a span of 11 bases. The germline CDR1 and CDR2 sequences are MDHEN and SYDVKM. The CDR3 protein is CASSLNTAGYGYTF. The CDR3, as DNA: TGTGCCAGCAGTTTAAATACGGCAGGCTATGGCTACACCTTC.

CDR3 region: CASTDDRLAQFF. CDR3 coding DNA: TGTGCCAGCACCGACGACAGGCTAGCCCAGTTCTTC. The chain couples TRBV6-6 to TRBJ2-1; maybe TRBD1 (6 bases). The CDR3 loop spans 12 amino acids. Trimming removed 7 bases at V and 13 bases at J, with 17 bases between. Germline V gene lookup returns CDR1 MNHNY and CDR2 SVGAGI (reference sequence).

The chain links TRBV18 to TRBJ1-2; 7 bases map to TRBD1. Germline CDR1 and CDR2: KGHSH and LQKENI. The CDR3 is made up of 15 amino acids. With V trimmed by 3 bases and J by 4 bases, 8 bases remained unmatched. In DNA form, the CDR3 reads TGTGCCAGCTCACCTACCTACAGGGGCGGCTATGGCTACACCTTC. Translated, it gives CASSPTYRGGYGYTF.